This T cell receptor beta chain was captured by sequencing in a study of T cells after posttransplantation cyclophosphamide. The study's findings and limits: Recipient CMV seropositivity and CMV reactivation strongly tracked TRB clonality. Later blood repertoires were often dominated by clones from the donor CD8+ memory compartment. Tissue-infiltrating T cells from skin or gut overlapped little with blood T cells.

Data came from immunoSEQ multiplex PCR; TCRdb stores just in-frame clones and leaves some out. This sample has under 75,000 clones, with approximately 92% found just once. V was cut by 3 bases and J by 5 bases, with 13 bases left in between. CDR1 SGHTA and CDR2 FQGNSA come from the germline V gene. The CDR3 covers 14 residues. About this clone: Its antigen is unidentified.

This receptor was taken from a woman in her 30s in good health and a related stem cell transplant donor. Sequenced sample: PBMCs. The gene calls are TRBV7-2 and TRBJ2-5, with D maybe TRBD2 (6 bases). The CDR3 reads CASSFSTSRETQYF. The CDR3 DNA follows: TGTGCCAGCAGCTTCTCGACTAGTAGGGAGACCCAGTACTTC. The entire variable domain, with the rest obtained from reference TRBV7-2 and TRBJ2-5, is as follows: GAGVSQSPSNKVTEKGKDVELRCDPISGHTALYWYRQSLGQGLEFLIYFQGNSAPDKSGLPSDRFSAERTGGSVSTLTIQRTQQEDSAVYLCASSFSTSRETQYFGPGTRLLVL.